Listed below are T cell receptor beta chains from one sample, sequenced in a study of T-cell memory formation after mild COVID-19. From the 5' RACE reads, TCRdb called clonotypes with MiXCR, one entry per CDR3 protein. The data hold about 400,000 distinct CDR3 sequences, with 13% to 15% observed a single time. Source material: PBMCs or a T cell subset sorted from them (not recorded which). These receptors all come from a man between 18 and 35 years old who had mild COVID-19 (a few samples of this study predate the infection). Cell type and time point are not known. CDR3s include the opening cysteine and the closing phenylalanine or tryptophan. Fields, in order: clone size, J gene, V gene, D gene, CDR3 length, CDR3 protein, CDR3 DNA. The D gene is left open where the match is weak. Clone sizes are given selectively: once, few, many, or a class where the clone is expanded.

clone_size: many; j_call: TRBJ2-2; v_call: TRBV5-5; d_call: TRBD1; cdr3_length: 14; cdr3_aa: CASSWTGNTGELFF; cdr3_nt: TGTGCCAGCAGTTGGACAGGGAACACCGGGGAGCTGTTTTTT
clone_size: NA; j_call: TRBJ2-4; v_call: TRBV9; d_call: NA; cdr3_length: 12; cdr3_aa: CASSGSLNIQYF; cdr3_nt: TGTGCCAGCAGCGGGAGCCTGAACATTCAGTACTTC
clone_size: NA; j_call: TRBJ1-5; v_call: TRBV5-6; d_call: NA; cdr3_length: 17; cdr3_aa: CASSSYKAPGSNQPQHF; cdr3_nt: TGTGCCAGCAGCTCCTATAAAGCCCCTGGGAGCAATCAGCCCCAGCATTTT
clone_size: NA; j_call: TRBJ1-5; v_call: TRBV9; d_call: TRBD1; cdr3_length: 15; cdr3_aa: CASSAMGQGGQPQHF; cdr3_nt: TGTGCCAGCAGTGCCATGGGACAGGGAGGTCAGCCCCAGCATTTT
clone_size: few; j_call: TRBJ2-7; v_call: TRBV20-1; d_call: NA; cdr3_length: 13; cdr3_aa: CSADGIRRNEQYF; cdr3_nt: TGCAGTGCCGACGGAATCAGGCGCAACGAGCAGTACTTC
clone_size: many; j_call: TRBJ1-6; v_call: TRBV7-2; d_call: TRBD1; cdr3_length: 17; cdr3_aa: CASRRTGAALRNSPLHF; cdr3_nt: TGTGCCAGCAGGCGTACAGGGGCCGCACTTCGTAATTCACCCCTCCACTTT
clone_size: few; j_call: TRBJ2-5; v_call: TRBV7-2; d_call: NA; cdr3_length: 14; cdr3_aa: CASSFSNQRETQYF; cdr3_nt: TGTGCCAGCAGCTTTAGCAACCAGCGGGAGACCCAGTACTTC
clone_size: NA; j_call: TRBJ1-2; v_call: TRBV2; d_call: NA; cdr3_length: 14; cdr3_aa: CASSEATQLYGYTF; cdr3_nt: TGTGCCAGCAGTGAAGCTACCCAGCTCTATGGCTACACCTTC
clone_size: NA; j_call: TRBJ2-5; v_call: TRBV2; d_call: NA; cdr3_length: 11; cdr3_aa: CASGPGETQYF; cdr3_nt: TGTGCCAGTGGCCCGGGGGAGACCCAGTACTTC
clone_size: NA; j_call: TRBJ1-6; v_call: TRBV28; d_call: NA; cdr3_length: 15; cdr3_aa: CASTRPGTYNSPLHF; cdr3_nt: TGTGCCAGCACCCGGCCGGGGACCTATAATTCACCCCTCCACTTT
clone_size: few; j_call: TRBJ1-3; v_call: TRBV13; d_call: NA; cdr3_length: 19; cdr3_aa: CASSSPTPGSDRAGNTIYF; cdr3_nt: TGTGCCAGCAGCTCCCCTACCCCAGGGTCCGACCGAGCTGGAAACACCATATATTTT
clone_size: NA; j_call: TRBJ1-2; v_call: TRBV11-2; d_call: TRBD1; cdr3_length: 13; cdr3_aa: CASSLDPGRGYTF; cdr3_nt: TGTGCCAGCAGCTTAGATCCAGGCAGGGGGTACACCTTC
clone_size: NA; j_call: TRBJ1-3; v_call: TRBV7-8; d_call: NA; cdr3_length: 14; cdr3_aa: CASSVGASGNTIYF; cdr3_nt: TGTGCCAGCAGCGTCGGGGCATCCGGAAACACCATATATTTT
clone_size: NA; j_call: TRBJ2-3; v_call: TRBV6-5; d_call: NA; cdr3_length: 14; cdr3_aa: CASSAGALGDTQYF; cdr3_nt: TGTGCCAGCAGTGCAGGGGCACTGGGAGATACGCAGTATTTT
clone_size: NA; j_call: TRBJ1-5; v_call: TRBV11-2; d_call: NA; cdr3_length: 14; cdr3_aa: CASSLGNIGQPQHF; cdr3_nt: TGTGCCAGCAGCTTAGGGAACATCGGTCAGCCCCAGCATTTT
clone_size: many; j_call: TRBJ2-1; v_call: TRBV6-5; d_call: NA; cdr3_length: 15; cdr3_aa: CASTHGRPSYNEQFF; cdr3_nt: TGTGCCAGCACCCACGGGCGACCTTCCTACAATGAGCAGTTCTTC
clone_size: few; j_call: TRBJ1-5; v_call: TRBV24-1; d_call: TRBD1; cdr3_length: 15; cdr3_aa: CATSDRQGGDQPQHF; cdr3_nt: TGTGCCACCAGTGACCGACAGGGAGGTGATCAGCCCCAGCATTTT
clone_size: NA; j_call: TRBJ2-3; v_call: TRBV5-1; d_call: TRBD1; cdr3_length: 16; cdr3_aa: CASSLAGGFSTDTQYF; cdr3_nt: TGCGCCAGCAGCTTAGCAGGGGGCTTCAGCACAGATACGCAGTATTTT
clone_size: many; j_call: TRBJ2-3; v_call: TRBV4-2; d_call: NA; cdr3_length: 11; cdr3_aa: CASSHADTQYF; cdr3_nt: TGTGCCAGCAGCCACGCAGATACGCAGTATTTT
clone_size: NA; j_call: TRBJ2-3; v_call: TRBV7-2; d_call: TRBD2; cdr3_length: 16; cdr3_aa: CASSPRTSGTTDTQYF; cdr3_nt: TGTGCCAGCAGCCCCCGGACTAGCGGAACCACAGATACGCAGTATTTT
clone_size: NA; j_call: TRBJ1-1; v_call: TRBV6-5; d_call: NA; cdr3_length: 13; cdr3_aa: CASRRDGATEAFF; cdr3_nt: TGTGCCAGCAGACGGGACGGGGCCACTGAAGCTTTCTTT
clone_size: few; j_call: TRBJ2-2; v_call: TRBV29-1; d_call: NA; cdr3_length: 13; cdr3_aa: CSWRAGSTGELFF; cdr3_nt: TGCAGCTGGAGGGCAGGGAGCACCGGGGAGCTGTTTTTT
clone_size: many; j_call: TRBJ1-1; v_call: TRBV5-1; d_call: NA; cdr3_length: 14; cdr3_aa: CASSLYGSNTEAFF; cdr3_nt: TGCGCCAGCAGCTTATACGGTTCGAACACTGAAGCTTTCTTT
clone_size: many; j_call: TRBJ2-1; v_call: TRBV5-5; d_call: TRBD2; cdr3_length: 16; cdr3_aa: CASSLTSGGYYNEQFF; cdr3_nt: TGTGCCAGCAGCCTGACTAGCGGGGGATACTACAATGAGCAGTTCTTC
clone_size: NA; j_call: TRBJ2-3; v_call: TRBV10-3; d_call: NA; cdr3_length: 11; cdr3_aa: CAISAKDTQYF; cdr3_nt: TGTGCCATCAGTGCCAAGGATACGCAGTATTTT
clone_size: few; j_call: TRBJ2-5; v_call: TRBV24-1; d_call: NA; cdr3_length: 13; cdr3_aa: CATSLGPAGTQYF; cdr3_nt: TGTGCCACCAGCCTGGGACCCGCGGGGACCCAGTACTTC
clone_size: once; j_call: TRBJ2-5; v_call: TRBV6-6; d_call: TRBD2; cdr3_length: 14; cdr3_aa: CASSEPGTRETQYF; cdr3_nt: TGTGCCAGCAGTGAACCCGGGACTAGGGAGACCCAGTACTTC
clone_size: NA; j_call: TRBJ2-5; v_call: TRBV7-3; d_call: NA; cdr3_length: 14; cdr3_aa: CASSLSGLGETQYF; cdr3_nt: TGTGCCAGCAGCTTAAGTGGACTGGGCGAGACCCAGTACTTC
clone_size: few; j_call: TRBJ2-1; v_call: TRBV6-5; d_call: TRBD1; cdr3_length: 13; cdr3_aa: CASRLDRANEQFF; cdr3_nt: TGTGCCAGCAGACTGGACAGGGCGAATGAGCAGTTCTTC
clone_size: few; j_call: TRBJ2-7; v_call: TRBV7-9; d_call: TRBD2; cdr3_length: 12; cdr3_aa: CASSASGDEQYF; cdr3_nt: TGTGCCAGCAGCGCTAGCGGGGATGAGCAGTACTTC
clone_size: NA; j_call: TRBJ2-3; v_call: TRBV2; d_call: TRBD2; cdr3_length: 14; cdr3_aa: CASSVTSGGGAQYF; cdr3_nt: TGTGCCAGCAGTGTAACTAGCGGGGGTGGGGCGCAGTATTTT
clone_size: many; j_call: TRBJ2-1; v_call: TRBV5-1; d_call: NA; cdr3_length: 15; cdr3_aa: CASSGGAPSYNEQFF; cdr3_nt: TGCGCCAGCAGTGGGGGAGCGCCCTCCTACAATGAGCAGTTCTTC
clone_size: NA; j_call: TRBJ2-1; v_call: TRBV7-6; d_call: TRBD2; cdr3_length: 17; cdr3_aa: CASSLMASGSSYNEQFF; cdr3_nt: TGTGCCAGCAGCTTAATGGCTAGCGGTAGCTCCTACAATGAGCAGTTCTTC
clone_size: many; j_call: TRBJ2-1; v_call: TRBV27; d_call: TRBD2; cdr3_length: 15; cdr3_aa: CASSSRTSGGAEQFF; cdr3_nt: TGTGCCAGCAGTTCCCGGACTAGCGGGGGTGCTGAGCAGTTCTTC
clone_size: NA; j_call: TRBJ2-1; v_call: TRBV6-6; d_call: NA; cdr3_length: 13; cdr3_aa: CASSQVGGNEQFF; cdr3_nt: TGTGCCAGCAGCCAAGTTGGAGGTAATGAGCAGTTCTTC
clone_size: few; j_call: TRBJ2-2; v_call: TRBV7-9; d_call: TRBD1; cdr3_length: 17; cdr3_aa: CASSDGENRGNTGELFF; cdr3_nt: TGTGCCAGCAGCGATGGGGAGAACAGGGGTAACACCGGGGAGCTGTTTTTT
clone_size: NA; j_call: TRBJ1-1; v_call: TRBV6-5; d_call: TRBD1; cdr3_length: 15; cdr3_aa: CASSTWTGGRTEAFF; cdr3_nt: TGTGCCAGCAGTACCTGGACAGGGGGGAGGACTGAAGCTTTCTTT
clone_size: few; j_call: TRBJ1-2; v_call: TRBV7-9; d_call: NA; cdr3_length: 14; cdr3_aa: CASNDVGGIYGYTF; cdr3_nt: TGTGCCAGCAACGACGTGGGGGGTATCTATGGCTACACCTTC
clone_size: NA; j_call: TRBJ2-1; v_call: TRBV12-3/TRBV12-4; d_call: NA; cdr3_length: 14; cdr3_aa: CASSLTRQENEQFF; cdr3_nt: TGTGCCAGCAGTTTAACCCGCCAGGAGAATGAGCAGTTCTTC
clone_size: few; j_call: TRBJ2-7; v_call: TRBV27; d_call: TRBD2; cdr3_length: 15; cdr3_aa: CASSLRRGGAYEQYF; cdr3_nt: TGTGCCAGCAGTTTACGACGCGGGGGGGCTTACGAGCAGTACTTC
clone_size: few; j_call: TRBJ2-1; v_call: TRBV20-1; d_call: TRBD2; cdr3_length: 15; cdr3_aa: CSATTGTSGDNEQFF; cdr3_nt: TGCAGTGCTACCACCGGGACTAGCGGGGACAATGAGCAGTTCTTC
clone_size: few; j_call: TRBJ2-1; v_call: TRBV7-2; d_call: NA; cdr3_length: 13; cdr3_aa: CASSPDALNEQFF; cdr3_nt: TGTGCCAGCAGCCCAGATGCGCTTAATGAGCAGTTCTTC
clone_size: NA; j_call: TRBJ2-2; v_call: TRBV11-1; d_call: NA; cdr3_length: 13; cdr3_aa: CATLLTNTGELFF; cdr3_nt: TGTGCCACCCTACTAACGAACACCGGGGAGCTGTTTTTT
clone_size: few; j_call: TRBJ2-3; v_call: TRBV15; d_call: NA; cdr3_length: 15; cdr3_aa: CATSSRVSTADTQYF; cdr3_nt: TGTGCCACCAGCAGTCGAGTTAGCACCGCAGATACGCAGTATTTT
clone_size: many; j_call: TRBJ1-5; v_call: TRBV18; d_call: NA; cdr3_length: 13; cdr3_aa: CASSPLAGQPQHF; cdr3_nt: TGTGCCAGCTCACCCCTTGCAGGTCAGCCCCAGCATTTT
clone_size: many; j_call: TRBJ2-3; v_call: TRBV12-3/TRBV12-4; d_call: NA; cdr3_length: 12; cdr3_aa: CASSILSDTQYF; cdr3_nt: TGTGCCAGCAGTATTTTGTCGGATACGCAGTATTTT
clone_size: few; j_call: TRBJ2-1; v_call: TRBV29-1; d_call: TRBD1; cdr3_length: 13; cdr3_aa: CSVAGQGNKEQFF; cdr3_nt: TGCAGCGTGGCGGGACAGGGCAACAAAGAGCAGTTCTTC
clone_size: NA; j_call: TRBJ2-7; v_call: TRBV6-2/TRBV6-3; d_call: NA; cdr3_length: 14; cdr3_aa: CASTGANQAYEQYF; cdr3_nt: TGTGCCAGCACCGGGGCCAACCAGGCCTACGAGCAGTACTTC
clone_size: few; j_call: TRBJ2-5; v_call: TRBV6-6; d_call: TRBD2; cdr3_length: 15; cdr3_aa: CATDSIPGLAETQYF; cdr3_nt: TGTGCCACCGATTCGATCCCGGGACTAGCGGAGACCCAGTACTTC
clone_size: few; j_call: TRBJ2-2; v_call: TRBV9; d_call: NA; cdr3_length: 15; cdr3_aa: CASSVDGSSTGELFF; cdr3_nt: TGTGCCAGCAGCGTAGATGGCAGCAGCACCGGGGAGCTGTTTTTT
clone_size: NA; j_call: TRBJ1-6; v_call: TRBV6-5; d_call: NA; cdr3_length: 14; cdr3_aa: CASSYRVERSPLHF; cdr3_nt: TGTGCCAGCAGTTATCGGGTCGAGAGGTCACCCCTCCACTTT
clone_size: few; j_call: TRBJ1-5; v_call: TRBV19; d_call: NA; cdr3_length: 13; cdr3_aa: CASSTVVVQPQHF; cdr3_nt: TGTGCCAGTAGTACGGTGGTGGTTCAGCCCCAGCATTTT
clone_size: few; j_call: TRBJ1-4; v_call: TRBV7-2; d_call: TRBD1; cdr3_length: 15; cdr3_aa: CASSYRGESNEKLFF; cdr3_nt: TGTGCCAGCAGCTACAGGGGAGAATCTAATGAAAAACTGTTTTTT
clone_size: few; j_call: TRBJ1-5; v_call: TRBV7-2; d_call: TRBD1; cdr3_length: 14; cdr3_aa: CASTQGGSVQPQHF; cdr3_nt: TGTGCCAGCACCCAGGGGGGGAGCGTTCAGCCCCAGCATTTT
clone_size: many; j_call: TRBJ2-5; v_call: TRBV5-1; d_call: TRBD1; cdr3_length: 13; cdr3_aa: CASRIGTEETQYF; cdr3_nt: TGCGCCAGCAGGATCGGGACAGAAGAGACCCAGTACTTC
clone_size: NA; j_call: TRBJ2-4; v_call: TRBV20-1; d_call: NA; cdr3_length: 13; cdr3_aa: CSATVNGGNIQYF; cdr3_nt: TGCAGTGCTACCGTAAATGGGGGTAACATTCAGTACTTC
clone_size: many; j_call: TRBJ1-1; v_call: TRBV7-3; d_call: NA; cdr3_length: 14; cdr3_aa: CASSLRAGSTEAFF; cdr3_nt: TGTGCCAGCAGCTTACGTGCGGGTAGCACTGAAGCTTTCTTT
clone_size: NA; j_call: TRBJ1-5; v_call: TRBV20-1; d_call: TRBD1; cdr3_length: 13; cdr3_aa: CSGTGGAKQPQHF; cdr3_nt: TGCAGTGGGACAGGGGGCGCGAAACAGCCCCAGCATTTT
clone_size: few; j_call: TRBJ2-3; v_call: TRBV5-1; d_call: TRBD2; cdr3_length: 14; cdr3_aa: CASSLELAADTQYF; cdr3_nt: TGCGCCAGCAGCTTAGAACTAGCGGCAGATACGCAGTATTTT